Listed here are 27 T cell receptor beta chains from one sample, sequenced in a study of vaccination effects on CD4 cells after COVID-19. Method: immunoSEQ multiplex PCR; TCRdb's copy keeps in-frame clones and lacks some. Of 30,000 to 45,000 clones listed, about two thirds are singletons. What these receptors recognize is not known. Expansion of antigen-specific CD4+ T cells with viral peptide pools was carried out by the ViraFEST assay before sequencing. Scientists isolated CD4+ T cells after an approximately 10-day culture period ended. Vaccine recipients had no previous SARS-CoV-2 infection; their nucleocapsid antibodies were negative. The sample in question was CD4+ T cells from PBMCs cultured with SARS-CoV-2 spike peptides, obtained before COVID-19 vaccination. These receptors came from a human donor who received a COVID-19 vaccine.

This chain links TRBV4-2 with TRBJ1-1; D gene ambiguous. The length of the CDR3 is 14 residues. Germline CDR1 is LGHNA and CDR2 is YNFKEQ. The V and J ends lost 1 base and 5 bases respectively, with 11 bases between them. CDR3 in amino acids: CASSQAGGSTEAFF. The CDR3 nucleotides are TGTGCCAGCAGCCAAGCCGGAGGTTCTACTGAAGCTTTCTTT.

V and J are TRBV30 and TRBJ1-2, with a weak D call TRBD1 (5 bases). V was shortened by 1 base and J by 3 bases, with 9 bases between the two germline ends. Germline CDR1 and CDR2: GTSNPN and SVGIG (reference sequence). This CDR3 spans 13 amino acids. The CDR3 sequence is CAWSGLGDYGYTF. The CDR3, as DNA: TGTGCCTGGAGTGGGTTAGGGGACTATGGCTACACCTTC. Combining the CDR3 with reference TRBV30 and TRBJ1-2 gives the whole variable domain SQTIHQWPATLVQPVGSPLSLECTVEGTSNPNLYWYRQAAGRGLQLLFYSVGIGQISSEVPQNLSASRPQDRQFILSSKKLLLSDSGFYLCAWSGLGDYGYTFGSGTRLTVV.

This chain connects TRBV7-2 to TRBJ1-1; the D gene is possibly TRBD1 (6 bases). From germline, CDR1 is SGHTA and CDR2 FQGNSA. Trimming took 6 bases from V and 5 from J, leaving 16 bases between them. The CDR3 length is 14 residues. CDR3 residues: CASRQGAGGTEAFF. Here the CDR3 DNA reads TGTGCCAGCAGACAGGGAGCCGGTGGAACTGAAGCTTTCTTT.

CDR3 region: CASSDGTSLYNEQFF. CDR3 DNA: TGTGCCAGCAGTGACGGGACTAGCCTATACAATGAGCAGTTCTTC. The V call is TRBV6-2 or TRBV6-3, the J call TRBJ2-1; TRBD2 matches 9 bases. Germline V gene data show CDR1 as MNHEY and CDR2 as SVGEGT. V shed 5 bases and J 4 bases; nucleotides not matched to a gene: 6. The CDR3 is 15 residues long.

This clone was seen just once. The J gene is TRBJ2-1, the V gene TRBV10-3, with 8 bases matching TRBD2. The CDR3 is 14 amino acids. Germline loops: CDR1 ENHRY, CDR2 SYGVKD. The V and J ends lost 4 bases and 6 bases, in that order; junction bases with no gene match: 5. For the CDR3, the DNA is TGTGCCATCAGTGTCCCCGGGACTAGCAATGAGCAGTTCTTC. Translating gives CAISVPGTSNEQFF.

The chain links TRBV5-4 to TRBJ2-5, with 7 bases that match TRBD2. Germline assignment: CDR1 SGHNT and CDR2 YYREEE (reference sequence). The CDR3 is made up of 15 amino acids. V lost 3 bases and J lost 5; bases outside the gene matches: 10. The CDR3 bases are TGTGCCAGCAGCTCGGGACTAAAAGGGCTGGAGACCCAGTACTTC. Its protein is CASSSGLKGLETQYF.

J is TRBJ2-5 and V is TRBV5-4; 7 nucleotides agree with TRBD2. Germline-derived CDR1 and CDR2 are SGHNT and YYREEE (reference sequence). Losses at the gene ends were 0 bases for V and 1 base for J; bases not matched to a gene: 3. This CDR3 is built from 15 residues. CDR3 sequence: CASSLGASGQETQYF. DNA of the CDR3: TGTGCCAGCAGCTTGGGGGCTAGCGGCCAAGAGACCCAGTACTTC.

The V and J genes are TRBV15 and TRBJ1-2; 11 bases line up with TRBD1. V dropped 0 bases and J dropped 8; count of bases not matched to a gene: 5. Looked up from germline, CDR1 is LNHNV and CDR2 is YYDKDF (reference sequence). The CDR3 sequence is 15 residues long. The DNA of the CDR3 is TGTGCCACCAGCAGAGAACGGGACAGGGGGGTCGGCTACACCTTC. Translation gives CATSRERDRGVGYTF.

This clone came up once. The chain links TRBV3-1 (or the pseudogene TRBV3-2) to TRBJ1-2; D remains unclear. The V gene's germline CDR1 is LGHDT and CDR2 YNNKEL (reference sequence). With 1 base removed from V and 3 bases from J, the gap between germline ends came to 9 bases. This CDR3 comprises 14 residues. CDR3 coding DNA: TGTGCCAGCAGCCAAGTGTCTGTATACTATGGCTACACCTTC. It is translated as CASSQVSVYYGYTF.

This sequence joins TRBV19 and TRBJ1-6; D gene unclear. The CDR3 spans 15 residues. V lost 1 base to trimming and J lost 4 bases, with 8 bases between them. Germline CDR1 and CDR2: LNHDA and SQIVND (reference sequence). The DNA for the CDR3 is TGTGCCAGTAGTATAGGTCTCTCATATAATTCACCCCTCCACTTT. As protein: CASSIGLSYNSPLHF. Supplemented by reference TRBV19 and TRBJ1-6, the full variable domain reads DGGITQSPKYLFRKEGQNVTLSCEQNLNHDAMYWYRQDPGQGLRLIYYSQIVNDFQKGDIAEGYSVSREKKESFPLTVTSAQKNPTAFYLCASSIGLSYNSPLHFGNGTRLTVT.

The V call is TRBV3-1 (or the pseudogene TRBV3-2), the J call TRBJ2-7; D remains unclear. The CDR3 totals 12 residues. V lost 1 base and J lost 4, with 5 bases in between. Germline V gives CDR1 LGHDT, CDR2 YNNKEL (reference sequence). This chain's CDR3 is CASSQGLYEQYF. The CDR3 nucleotides read TGTGCCAGCAGCCAAGGACTTTACGAGCAGTACTTC.

CDR3 protein: CASSLSTKNSPLHF. The CDR3 nucleotides read TGCGCCAGCAGCTTGTCGACCAAGAATTCACCCCTCCACTTT. The rearrangement links TRBV5-1 to TRBJ1-6; no definite D call. V was pared by 1 base and J by 7 bases, with 9 bases between. Germline V gene sequence: CDR1 SGHRS, CDR2 YFSETQ. The CDR3 consists of 14 residues.

This chain uses TRBV28 with TRBJ1-6; 7 bases map to TRBD1. This CDR3 is built from 14 residues. The germline CDR1 and CDR2 sequences are MDHEN and SYDVKM. Trimming took 7 bases from V and 10 from J; bases not matched to a gene: 10. The CDR3 coding sequence is TGTGCCAGCATCACGACAGGGTTTCGATCACCCCTCCACTTT. This encodes CASITTGFRSPLHF.

The rearrangement links TRBV27 to TRBJ2-1; D unclear. The germline V gene encodes CDR1 MNHEY and CDR2 SMNVEV (reference sequence). Trimming removed 5 bases from V and 12 bases from J, with 20 bases in between. The length of the CDR3 is 14 residues. The CDR3 protein is CASSPHHGVRTQFF. The CDR3 nucleotides read TGTGCCAGCAGTCCGCATCATGGGGTGAGGACGCAGTTCTTC.

The chain links TRBV7-9 to TRBJ1-2; weak D call: TRBD1 (6 bases). The CDR3 consists of 15 residues. V was cut by 1 base and J by 8 bases, with 17 bases left in between. Germline-derived CDR1 and CDR2 are SEHNR and FQNEAQ (reference sequence). The CDR3 nucleotides read TGTGCCAGCAGCTTAGGTGCCAGGGGACGATCGGGCTACACCTTC. This encodes CASSLGARGRSGYTF.

This clone was seen a handful of times. Being one base from a much bigger clone, this may be a read error. In the same sample, other DNA sequences code for this CDR3. Here the CDR3 reads CASSWDNTEAFF. In nucleotides, the CDR3 is TGTGCCAGCAGTTGGGACAACACTGAAGCTTTCTTT. The V gene is TRBV7-9, the J gene TRBJ1-1, with a weak D call TRBD1 (5 bases). There are 12 residues in the CDR3. Germline loops: CDR1 SEHNR, CDR2 FQNEAQ (reference sequence). Trimming stripped 6 bases from V and 2 bases from J, with 7 bases between.

V is TRBV5-1 and J is TRBJ2-6, with a tentative D call TRBD2 (6 bases). CDR3 length: 16 amino acids. V dropped 4 bases and J dropped 0 bases, with 11 bases sitting between them. Germline V CDR1 and CDR2: SGHRS, YFSETQ. CDR3 sequence: CASSPAEGSGANVLTF. CDR3 DNA sequence: TGCGCCAGCAGCCCGGCGGAGGGCTCTGGGGCCAACGTCCTGACTTTC.

J is TRBJ1-1 and V is TRBV29-1, with D maybe TRBD1 (5 bases). The V end was cut by 7 bases, the J end by 0 bases, with 12 bases between. The CDR3 consists of 13 residues. Germline CDR1 and CDR2: SQVTM and ANQGSEA. The CDR3 loop is CSAGGRVNTEAFF. The DNA of the CDR3 is TGCAGCGCCGGGGGACGGGTGAACACTGAAGCTTTCTTT.

The J gene is TRBJ2-7, the V gene TRBV7-9, with 10 bases identical to TRBD1. Losses at the gene ends were 5 bases for V and 6 bases for J; bases not matched to a gene: 13. The germline V gene has CDR1 SEHNR and CDR2 FQNEAQ (reference sequence). The CDR3 consists of 16 residues. CDR3 nucleotides: TGTGCCAGCAGCACTCTCCGGGACAGGGGATGGGGCGAGCAGTACTTC. Translated: CASSTLRDRGWGEQYF.

This sequence joins TRBV6-5 and TRBJ1-2; 7 bases map to TRBD1. The CDR3 length is 15 residues. The J segment lost 5 bases and the V segment lost 4 bases, leaving 10 bases of the junction unmatched. Per the germline V gene, CDR1 is MNHEY and CDR2 is SVGAGI. This CDR3 is CASSSIRQGDYGYTF. The CDR3 region has the DNA TGTGCCAGCAGTTCGATAAGACAGGGAGATTATGGCTACACCTTC.

The chain employs TRBV18 and TRBJ1-1; no definite D call. Germline assignment: CDR1 KGHSH and CDR2 LQKENI. The CDR3 contains 14 residues. Trimming took off 3 bases at V and 3 bases at J, with 11 bases between the two ends. In DNA form, the CDR3 reads TGTGCCAGCTCACCCGACCCGGGCGACACTGAAGCTTTCTTT. Amino acid sequence: CASSPDPGDTEAFF.

The genes are TRBV11-2 and TRBJ2-1; 10 bases align to TRBD2. Losses at the gene ends were 1 base for V and 2 bases for J; bases not matched to a gene: 11. The germline V gene has CDR1 SGHAT and CDR2 FQNNGV. The CDR3 covers 19 residues. The CDR3 region is CASSLVGSSGGRTYNEQFF. Written as DNA, the CDR3 is TGTGCCAGCAGCTTAGTGGGGAGTAGCGGGGGGCGGACCTACAATGAGCAGTTCTTC.

This clone showed up just a few times. The CDR3 loop reads CASSQISGGAYNEQFF. The CDR3, as DNA: TGTGCCAGCAGCCAGATTAGCGGGGGGGCCTACAATGAGCAGTTCTTC. The chain recombines TRBV4-2 with TRBJ2-1, with 11 positions matching TRBD2. The germline V gene has CDR1 LGHNA and CDR2 YNFKEQ. Losses at the gene ends were 3 bases for V and 2 bases for J; bases not matched to a gene: 3. The CDR3 contains 16 residues.

CDR3: CASSFPSGSGTDTQYF. The CDR3 nucleotides are TGCGCCAGCAGCTTCCCTAGCGGGAGTGGGACAGATACGCAGTATTTT. V usage is TRBV5-1 and J usage is TRBJ2-3; 10 positions agree with TRBD2. Per germline, CDR1 SGHRS and CDR2 YFSETQ. J was trimmed by 3 bases and V by 2 bases; bases with no gene match: 6. The CDR3 length is 16 residues.

This chain joins TRBV12-3 or TRBV12-4 and TRBJ1-1, with D unresolved. CDR3 size: 13 residues. V dropped 2 bases and J dropped 4 bases, with 8 bases sitting between them. The CDR3 loop is CASSLTEGTEAFF. The CDR3 bases are TGTGCCAGCAGTTTAACAGAGGGCACTGAAGCTTTCTTT.

This clone was counted between two and nine times. The chain is built from TRBV4-2 and TRBJ2-7; D remains unclear. Germline values: CDR1 LGHNA, CDR2 YNFKEQ. Trimming took off 1 base at V and 0 bases at J, with 7 bases between the two ends. This CDR3 has 14 amino acids. The CDR3 spells CASSQVGNSYEQYF. The DNA for the CDR3 is TGTGCCAGCAGCCAAGTAGGGAACTCCTACGAGCAGTACTTC.

The chain joins TRBV7-8 to TRBJ2-7, with D tentatively TRBD1 or TRBD2 (6 bases each). Trimming pared 0 bases from V and 1 base from J, leaving 16 bases between. The CDR3 extends over 17 amino acids. Germline V gene sequence: CDR1 SGHVS, CDR2 FQNEAQ. The CDR3 DNA reads as TGTGCCAGCAGCTTAGCTCGGTGGGGGCGGGGATCCTACGAGCAGTACTTC. As protein: CASSLARWGRGSYEQYF.